This TCR beta chain was sequenced for a study of blood T cells in healthy people across ages. Study information: About one barcoded TCR beta cDNA was captured per two T cells.

Together with a sample-barcoded 5' primer, a J-beta primer mix was included in a second PCR lasting about 7 to 11 cycles. Each of the cDNA molecules was tagged by a template-switch adaptor with 12 random nucleotides. TCRdb reprocessed the 5' RACE reads via MiXCR and lists one record per CDR3 protein. In the table there are fewer than 2,000,000 distinct CDR3 sequences, roughly a third of which are singletons. Germline V gene data show CDR1 as MNHEY and CDR2 as SVGEGT. The CDR3 contains 15 residues. Trimming took 6 bases from V and 10 from J, leaving 22 bases between them. Regarding this clonotype: No antigen is known for it.

Study outcomes and limitations: With age, beta diversity per million T cells declined roughly linearly, significantly by 40.

There were at least 5.5 micrograms of total RNA extracted from every sample. The clonotype was recovered from a woman in her 30s in good health. The chain couples TRBV6-2 or TRBV6-3 to TRBJ2-1, with D perhaps TRBD1 or TRBD2 (5 bases each). The sequencing sample was made of blood. DNA of the CDR3: TGTGCCAGCAGCGACCTAGTGGGACCACCTGGGGAGCAGTTCTTC. It codes for CASSDLVGPPGEQFF.